This section outlines one T cell receptor beta chain sequence together with its context. Enrollees, about 18 to 95 years old, lived in fewer than 25 US areas. Cohorts were assigned according to the clinical history that participants reported. The entry originates in a study of blood T cell repertoires in COVID-19. Overall study: Sources were T cells, B-cell-depleted T cells, or PBMCs; the material itself was cDNA or gDNA.

As originally analysed: Amplification of reference gene primers provided the estimated nucleated cell counts. Measured with immunoSEQ multiplex PCR; TCRdb has only the in-frame clones, and not every one. That table is the source of V, J and clone size, and D and trimming were worked out from the DNA. The sample lists 200,000 to 250,000 clones; 80% to 90% were seen once. Sequencing used PBMCs or T cells enriched from blood (not recorded which). This receptor was obtained from a woman in her twenties or thirties with acute COVID-19.

This CDR3 reads CASSLLEQTIYGYTF. CDR3 coding DNA: TGTGCCAGCAGCCTACTGGAACAGACCATCTATGGCTACACCTTC. V and J are TRBV7-9 and TRBJ1-2; D remains ambiguous. Germline CDR1 reads SEHNR; CDR2 reads FQNEAQ (reference sequence). The CDR3 is 15 residues long. V was shortened by 5 bases and J by 4 bases, with 17 bases between the two germline ends.